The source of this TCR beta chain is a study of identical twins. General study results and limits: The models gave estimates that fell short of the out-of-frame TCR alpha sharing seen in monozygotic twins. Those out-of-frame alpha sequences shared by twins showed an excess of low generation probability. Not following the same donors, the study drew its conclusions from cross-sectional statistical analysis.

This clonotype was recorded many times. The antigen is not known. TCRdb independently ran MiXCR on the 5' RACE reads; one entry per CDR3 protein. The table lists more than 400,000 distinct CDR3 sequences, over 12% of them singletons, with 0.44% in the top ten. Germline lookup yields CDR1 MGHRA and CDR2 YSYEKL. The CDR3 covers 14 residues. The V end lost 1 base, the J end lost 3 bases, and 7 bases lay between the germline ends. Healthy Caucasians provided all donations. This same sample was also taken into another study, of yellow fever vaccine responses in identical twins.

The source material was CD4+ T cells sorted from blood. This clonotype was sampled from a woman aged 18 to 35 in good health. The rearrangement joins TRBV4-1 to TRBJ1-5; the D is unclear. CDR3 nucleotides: TGCGCCAGCAGCCAAGCGATGGTCAATCAGCCCCAGCATTTT. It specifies CASSQAMVNQPQHF.